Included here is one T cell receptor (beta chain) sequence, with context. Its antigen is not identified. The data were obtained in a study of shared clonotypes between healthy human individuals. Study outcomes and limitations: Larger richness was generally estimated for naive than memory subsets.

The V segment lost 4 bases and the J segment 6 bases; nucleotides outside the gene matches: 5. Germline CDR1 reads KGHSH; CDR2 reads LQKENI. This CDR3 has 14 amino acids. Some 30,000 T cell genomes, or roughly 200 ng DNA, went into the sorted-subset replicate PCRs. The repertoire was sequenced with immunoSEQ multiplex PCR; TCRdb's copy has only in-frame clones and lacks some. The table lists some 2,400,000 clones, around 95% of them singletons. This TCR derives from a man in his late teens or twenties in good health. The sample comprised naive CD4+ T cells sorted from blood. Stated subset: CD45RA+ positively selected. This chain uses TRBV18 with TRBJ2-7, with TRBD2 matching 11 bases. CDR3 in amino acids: CASSQLAGETEQYF. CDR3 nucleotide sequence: TGTGCCAGCTCACAACTAGCGGGGGAGACCGAGCAGTACTTC.